A selection of T cell receptor beta chains follows, all from one sample in a study of shared clonotypes between healthy human individuals. The data were produced by immunoSEQ multiplex PCR, yet TCRdb's version contains in-frame clones alone and is incomplete. The sample has under 2,500,000 clones; about 94% are singletons. Sequenced: naive CD4+ T cells sorted from blood. Receptor source: a man in his late teens or twenties in good health. The CDR3 runs from the conserved cysteine through the conserved F or W. The order of the fields is clone size, D gene, J gene, V gene, CDR3 DNA, CDR3 protein. A D gene is named only where the DNA matches it firmly. Not all rows give a size; the values are once, few, many and, for expanded clones, a class.

clone_size: NA
d_call: TRBD1
j_call: TRBJ1-6
v_call: TRBV19
cdr3_nt: TGTGCCAGTAGTGCGACAGGGGAGTTCTATAATTCACCCCTCCACTTT
cdr3_aa: CASSATGEFYNSPLHF

clone_size: NA
d_call: NA
j_call: TRBJ2-2
v_call: TRBV5-6
cdr3_nt: TGTGCCAGCAGCTGGGACTCCCCGTTGTGGGGGGAGCTGTTTTTT
cdr3_aa: CASSWDSPLWGELFF

clone_size: NA
d_call: NA
j_call: TRBJ1-1
v_call: TRBV6-1
cdr3_nt: TGTGCCAGCAGTGATGAGGGTCTTATGAACACTGAAGCTTTCTTT
cdr3_aa: CASSDEGLMNTEAFF

clone_size: NA
d_call: NA
j_call: TRBJ2-1
v_call: TRBV27
cdr3_nt: TGTGCCAGCAGTTCCGGGGCCGTCAATGAGCAGTTCTTC
cdr3_aa: CASSSGAVNEQFF

clone_size: NA
d_call: NA
j_call: TRBJ2-2
v_call: TRBV2
cdr3_nt: TGTGCCAGCACAGGGGTTGGCGGGGAGCTGTTTTTT
cdr3_aa: CASTGVGGELFF

clone_size: NA
d_call: TRBD2
j_call: TRBJ2-3
v_call: TRBV27
cdr3_nt: TGTGCCAGCAGTTCTAGGGGCTTGACTAGCGGGGGAAGCACAGATACGCAGTATTTT
cdr3_aa: CASSSRGLTSGGSTDTQYF

clone_size: NA
d_call: TRBD1
j_call: TRBJ2-7
v_call: TRBV29-1
cdr3_nt: TGCAGCGTTAGTCCCAGGGGGCACGAGCAGTACTTC
cdr3_aa: CSVSPRGHEQYF

clone_size: NA
d_call: NA
j_call: TRBJ1-5
v_call: TRBV9
cdr3_nt: TGTGCCAGCAGCGTTGGTGGGCAAGTCAATCAGCCCCAGCATTTT
cdr3_aa: CASSVGGQVNQPQHF

clone_size: NA
d_call: NA
j_call: TRBJ2-7
v_call: TRBV4-3
cdr3_nt: TGCGCCAGCAGCCAAGTGGGGTCTACCTACGAGCAGTACTTC
cdr3_aa: CASSQVGSTYEQYF

clone_size: NA
d_call: NA
j_call: TRBJ1-6
v_call: TRBV9
cdr3_nt: TGTGCCAGCAGCGTAGCTCCGGACCCCAGTTCACCCCTCCACTTT
cdr3_aa: CASSVAPDPSSPLHF

clone_size: NA
d_call: NA
j_call: TRBJ2-2
v_call: TRBV11-3
cdr3_nt: TGTGCCAGCAGCTTACACGACACCGGGGAGCTGTTTTTT
cdr3_aa: CASSLHDTGELFF

clone_size: NA
d_call: NA
j_call: TRBJ2-7
v_call: TRBV6-5
cdr3_nt: TGTGCCAGCACCAGGGGGGGAACCCACGAGCAGTACTTC
cdr3_aa: CASTRGGTHEQYF

clone_size: NA
d_call: TRBD2
j_call: TRBJ2-7
v_call: TRBV14
cdr3_nt: TGTGCCAGCAGCCCTCAAGCGGGGGCCTACTACGAGCAGTACTTC
cdr3_aa: CASSPQAGAYYEQYF

clone_size: NA
d_call: TRBD2
j_call: TRBJ2-5
v_call: TRBV9
cdr3_nt: TGTGCCAGCAGCGTAGCTACGGGATTACGCGGGGGGTACCAAGAGACCCAGTACTTC
cdr3_aa: CASSVATGLRGGYQETQYF

clone_size: NA
d_call: NA
j_call: TRBJ2-2
v_call: TRBV4-1
cdr3_nt: TGCGCCAGCAGCCGACCTGGGGGAGTATCCGGGGAGCTGTTTTTT
cdr3_aa: CASSRPGGVSGELFF

clone_size: few
d_call: TRBD1
j_call: TRBJ1-6
v_call: TRBV28
cdr3_nt: TGTGCCAGCAGCTGGGGGACAGGGACGGGCTCACCCCTCCACTTT
cdr3_aa: CASSWGTGTGSPLHF

clone_size: NA
d_call: TRBD2
j_call: TRBJ2-7
v_call: TRBV19
cdr3_nt: TGTGCCAGTAGTATTTTCGGAACTAGCGGGGGAGGCGAGCAGTACTTC
cdr3_aa: CASSIFGTSGGGEQYF

clone_size: NA
d_call: TRBD1
j_call: TRBJ2-4
v_call: TRBV19
cdr3_nt: TGTGCCAGTGCCGACAGGGCTTTAGCCAAAAACATTCAGTACTTC
cdr3_aa: CASADRALAKNIQYF

clone_size: once
d_call: TRBD2
j_call: TRBJ2-1
v_call: TRBV4-2
cdr3_nt: TGTGCCAGCAGCCGAGGGACTAGTGCTAATGAGCAGTTCTTC
cdr3_aa: CASSRGTSANEQFF

clone_size: NA
d_call: TRBD1
j_call: TRBJ1-2
v_call: TRBV14
cdr3_nt: TGTGCCAGCAGCCAAGGATGGGACAGGGGGCATAGTGGCTACACCTTC
cdr3_aa: CASSQGWDRGHSGYTF

clone_size: NA
d_call: NA
j_call: TRBJ2-3
v_call: TRBV5-1
cdr3_nt: TGCGCCAGCAGCTTCAAGGGGGAGGTTACAGATACGCAGTATTTT
cdr3_aa: CASSFKGEVTDTQYF

clone_size: NA
d_call: TRBD2
j_call: TRBJ2-5
v_call: TRBV2
cdr3_nt: TGTGCCAGCAAGCGGGGGGCGGGAGAGACCCAGTACTTC
cdr3_aa: CASKRGAGETQYF

clone_size: few
d_call: NA
j_call: TRBJ1-6
v_call: TRBV6-6
cdr3_nt: TGTGCCAGCAGTTACTCGGAAAGCGTCTATAATTCACCCCTCCACTTT
cdr3_aa: CASSYSESVYNSPLHF

clone_size: NA
d_call: NA
j_call: TRBJ2-3
v_call: TRBV28
cdr3_nt: TGTGCCAGCAGGTCTACGCAGTATTTT
cdr3_aa: CASRSTQYF

clone_size: NA
d_call: NA
j_call: TRBJ2-1
v_call: TRBV7-2
cdr3_nt: TGTGCCAGCAGCTTAGTTACGGGGCCAACCTACAATGAGCAGTTCTTC
cdr3_aa: CASSLVTGPTYNEQFF

clone_size: NA
d_call: TRBD1
j_call: TRBJ1-1
v_call: TRBV18
cdr3_nt: TGTGCCAGCTCACCGAGACAGGGGAGGACGAACACTGAAGCTTTCTTT
cdr3_aa: CASSPRQGRTNTEAFF

clone_size: NA
d_call: NA
j_call: TRBJ1-4
v_call: TRBV6-1
cdr3_nt: TGTGCCAGCAGTGCTAATGAAAAACTGTTTTTT
cdr3_aa: CASSANEKLFF

clone_size: NA
d_call: TRBD2
j_call: TRBJ2-5
v_call: TRBV5-1
cdr3_nt: TGCGCCAGCAGCTCGGGACTATTCGACCAAGAGACCCAGTACTTC
cdr3_aa: CASSSGLFDQETQYF

clone_size: NA
d_call: NA
j_call: TRBJ1-2
v_call: TRBV7-9
cdr3_nt: TGTGCCAGCAGCTTAGGGAGTCTGGGCCCCAACTATGGCTACACCTTC
cdr3_aa: CASSLGSLGPNYGYTF

clone_size: once
d_call: NA
j_call: TRBJ1-1
v_call: TRBV12-5
cdr3_nt: TGTGCTAGTGGTTTGACGACGGCTGAAGCTTTCTTT
cdr3_aa: CASGLTTAEAFF

clone_size: NA
d_call: TRBD1
j_call: TRBJ1-5
v_call: TRBV11-2
cdr3_nt: TGTGCCAGCAGCTTAGACGGACAGGGGAAGAATCAGCCCCAGCATTTT
cdr3_aa: CASSLDGQGKNQPQHF

clone_size: NA
d_call: NA
j_call: TRBJ2-1
v_call: TRBV4-1
cdr3_nt: TGCGCCAGCAGCCAAGAGAGGACTCTACTAGTTTACAATGAGCAGTTCTTC
cdr3_aa: CASSQERTLLVYNEQFF

clone_size: NA
d_call: NA
j_call: TRBJ2-2
v_call: TRBV18
cdr3_nt: TGTGCCAGCTCACCACTCCATCTCCGGCAGGGTTCGACCGGGGAGCTGTTTTTT
cdr3_aa: CASSPLHLRQGSTGELFF

clone_size: once
d_call: TRBD1
j_call: TRBJ1-4
v_call: TRBV4-3
cdr3_nt: TGCGCCAGCAGCACCCGACAGGGCCGGAATGAAAAACTGTTTTTT
cdr3_aa: CASSTRQGRNEKLFF

clone_size: NA
d_call: TRBD1
j_call: TRBJ2-3
v_call: TRBV5-1
cdr3_nt: TGCGCCAGCAGCCCAGGACAGGGATTCACAGATACGCAGTATTTT
cdr3_aa: CASSPGQGFTDTQYF

clone_size: NA
d_call: TRBD1
j_call: TRBJ1-6
v_call: TRBV6-5
cdr3_nt: TGTGCCAGTAACCCGGACAGGGGTTCACCCCTCCACTTT
cdr3_aa: CASNPDRGSPLHF

clone_size: NA
d_call: NA
j_call: TRBJ2-2
v_call: TRBV29-1
cdr3_nt: TGCAGCGTTGAGTTTACCGGGGAGCTGTTTTTT
cdr3_aa: CSVEFTGELFF

clone_size: NA
d_call: NA
j_call: TRBJ2-3
v_call: TRBV9
cdr3_nt: TGTGCCAGCAGCGCCCCTACAGATACGCAGTATTTT
cdr3_aa: CASSAPTDTQYF

clone_size: once
d_call: NA
j_call: TRBJ1-2
v_call: TRBV27
cdr3_nt: TGTGCCAGCAGTTACAACCTCGGGTACTATGGCTACACCTTC
cdr3_aa: CASSYNLGYYGYTF

clone_size: NA
d_call: NA
j_call: TRBJ2-5
v_call: TRBV21-1
cdr3_nt: TGTGCCAGCAGCAAAGCCTGTCGGTTCCGAGAGACCCAGTACTTC
cdr3_aa: CASSKACRFRETQYF

clone_size: NA
d_call: NA
j_call: TRBJ1-2
v_call: TRBV27
cdr3_nt: TGTGCCAGCACCTCGTCGGGGAAGGCAAACTATGGCTACACCTTC
cdr3_aa: CASTSSGKANYGYTF

clone_size: NA
d_call: TRBD2
j_call: TRBJ2-2
v_call: TRBV6-6
cdr3_nt: TGTGCCAGCACCCGGGGGGAGGCGACCGGGGAGCTGTTTTTT
cdr3_aa: CASTRGEATGELFF

clone_size: NA
d_call: NA
j_call: TRBJ1-2
v_call: TRBV10-1
cdr3_nt: TGCGCCAGCAGTGTGGATCCTAACTATGGCTACACCTTC
cdr3_aa: CASSVDPNYGYTF

clone_size: NA
d_call: NA
j_call: TRBJ1-3
v_call: TRBV4-1
cdr3_nt: TGCGCCAGCAGCCAAGTCCCTAGCTCTGGAAACACCATATATTTT
cdr3_aa: CASSQVPSSGNTIYF

clone_size: NA
d_call: NA
j_call: TRBJ2-6
v_call: TRBV6-5
cdr3_nt: TGTGCCAGCAGTTACTCTAGCTCTGGGGCCAACGTCCTGACTTTC
cdr3_aa: CASSYSSSGANVLTF

clone_size: NA
d_call: NA
j_call: TRBJ2-5
v_call: TRBV29-1
cdr3_nt: TGCAGCGTTGAAGGGAGGATCCAAGAGACCCAGTACTTC
cdr3_aa: CSVEGRIQETQYF

clone_size: NA
d_call: NA
j_call: TRBJ1-2
v_call: TRBV10-3
cdr3_nt: TGTGCCATCAGTGACGATCGACCGAAGGACTATGGCTACACCTTC
cdr3_aa: CAISDDRPKDYGYTF

clone_size: few
d_call: NA
j_call: TRBJ2-7
v_call: TRBV28
cdr3_nt: TGTGCCAGCAGTCGGTACGAGCAGTACTTC
cdr3_aa: CASSRYEQYF

clone_size: NA
d_call: TRBD2
j_call: TRBJ2-1
v_call: TRBV18
cdr3_nt: TGTGCCAGCTCACCCGGACTAGCGGGGAGCAATGAGCAGTTCTTC
cdr3_aa: CASSPGLAGSNEQFF

clone_size: NA
d_call: TRBD2
j_call: TRBJ2-7
v_call: TRBV5-1
cdr3_nt: TGCGCCAGCTCCTATAACGCTGGGACTAGCGGGGGGTACGAGCAGTACTTC
cdr3_aa: CASSYNAGTSGGYEQYF

clone_size: NA
d_call: TRBD1
j_call: TRBJ2-7
v_call: TRBV6-5
cdr3_nt: TGTGCCAGCAGTCGGACAGGCCACTACGAGCAGTACTTC
cdr3_aa: CASSRTGHYEQYF

clone_size: NA
d_call: NA
j_call: TRBJ2-1
v_call: TRBV28
cdr3_nt: TGTGCCAGCAGTTCCCCCGGCAGGCCCTCCTACAATGAGCAGTTCTTC
cdr3_aa: CASSSPGRPSYNEQFF

clone_size: NA
d_call: NA
j_call: TRBJ1-3
v_call: TRBV25-1
cdr3_nt: TGTGCCAGCAGTGATCGACAGTTCCCTTCTGGAAACACCATATATTTT
cdr3_aa: CASSDRQFPSGNTIYF

clone_size: NA
d_call: NA
j_call: TRBJ1-5
v_call: TRBV11-2
cdr3_nt: TGTGCCAGCAGCTTATCAATTGAGCAGCCCCAGCATTTT
cdr3_aa: CASSLSIEQPQHF